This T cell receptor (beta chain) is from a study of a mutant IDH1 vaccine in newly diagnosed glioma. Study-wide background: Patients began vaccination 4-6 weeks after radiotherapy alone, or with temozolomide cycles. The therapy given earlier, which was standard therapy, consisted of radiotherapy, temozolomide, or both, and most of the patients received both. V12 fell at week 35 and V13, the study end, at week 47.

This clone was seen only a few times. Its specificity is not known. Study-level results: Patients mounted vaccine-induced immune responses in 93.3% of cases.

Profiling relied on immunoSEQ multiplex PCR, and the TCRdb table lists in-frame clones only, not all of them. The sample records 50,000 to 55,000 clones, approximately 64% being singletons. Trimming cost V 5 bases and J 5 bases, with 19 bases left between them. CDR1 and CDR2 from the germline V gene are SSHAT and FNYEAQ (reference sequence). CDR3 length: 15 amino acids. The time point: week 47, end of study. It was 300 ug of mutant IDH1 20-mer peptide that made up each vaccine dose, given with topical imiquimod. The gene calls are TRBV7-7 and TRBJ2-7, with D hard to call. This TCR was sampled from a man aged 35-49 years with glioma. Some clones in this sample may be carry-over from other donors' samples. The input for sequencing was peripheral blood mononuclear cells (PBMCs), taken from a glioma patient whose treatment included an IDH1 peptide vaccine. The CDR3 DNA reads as TGTGCCAGCAGCCCCCTCGGCAGTCCTACAGACGAGCAGTACTTC. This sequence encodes CASSPLGSPTDEQYF.